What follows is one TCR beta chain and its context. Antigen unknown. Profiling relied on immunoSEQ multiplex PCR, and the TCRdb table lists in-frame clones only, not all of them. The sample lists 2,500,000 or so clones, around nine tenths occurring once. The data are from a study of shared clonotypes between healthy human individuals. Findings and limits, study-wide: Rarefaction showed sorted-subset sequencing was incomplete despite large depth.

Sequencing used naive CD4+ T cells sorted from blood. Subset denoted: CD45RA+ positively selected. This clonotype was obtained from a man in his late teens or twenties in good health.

The CDR3 bases are TGTGCCAGCAGCCAAGATCGGCTGATGAGCTCCTACGAGCAGTACTTC. The encoded protein is CASSQDRLMSSYEQYF. The chain links TRBV14 to TRBJ2-7; D is ambiguous. This CDR3 has 16 residues. Per the germline V gene, CDR1 is SGHDN and CDR2 is FVKESK. Trimming removed 0 bases from V and 0 bases from J, with 12 bases in between.